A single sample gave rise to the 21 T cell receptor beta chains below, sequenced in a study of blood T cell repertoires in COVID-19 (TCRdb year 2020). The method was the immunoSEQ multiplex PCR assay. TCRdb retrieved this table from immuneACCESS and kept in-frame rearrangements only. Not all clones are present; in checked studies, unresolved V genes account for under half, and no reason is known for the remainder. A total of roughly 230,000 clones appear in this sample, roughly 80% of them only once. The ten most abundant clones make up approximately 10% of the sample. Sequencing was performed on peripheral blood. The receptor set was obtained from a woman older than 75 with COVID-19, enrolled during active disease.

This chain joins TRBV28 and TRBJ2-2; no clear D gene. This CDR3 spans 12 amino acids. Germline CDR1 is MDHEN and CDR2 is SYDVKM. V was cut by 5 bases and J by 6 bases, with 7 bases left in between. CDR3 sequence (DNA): TGTGCCAGCAGTCTACCTCCCGGGGAGCTGTTTTTT. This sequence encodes CASSLPPGELFF.

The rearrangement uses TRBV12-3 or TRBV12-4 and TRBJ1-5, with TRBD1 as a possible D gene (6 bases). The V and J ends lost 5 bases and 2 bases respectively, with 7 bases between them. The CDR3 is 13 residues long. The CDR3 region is CASSRTGNQPQHF. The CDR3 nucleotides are TGTGCCAGCAGTCGGACAGGCAATCAGCCCCAGCATTTT.

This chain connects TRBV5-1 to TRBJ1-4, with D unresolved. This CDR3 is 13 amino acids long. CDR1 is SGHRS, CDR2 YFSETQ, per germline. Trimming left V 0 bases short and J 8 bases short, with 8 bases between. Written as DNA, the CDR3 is TGCGCCAGCAGCTTGGCAACGGGGGAAAAACTGTTTTTT. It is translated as CASSLATGEKLFF.

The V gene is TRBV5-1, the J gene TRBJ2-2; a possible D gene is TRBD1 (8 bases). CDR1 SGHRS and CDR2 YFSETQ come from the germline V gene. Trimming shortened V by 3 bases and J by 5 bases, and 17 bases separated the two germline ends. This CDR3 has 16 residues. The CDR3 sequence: CASSSSGQGGTGELFF. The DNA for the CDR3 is TGCGCCAGCAGCTCTAGCGGACAGGGAGGAACCGGGGAGCTGTTTTTT.

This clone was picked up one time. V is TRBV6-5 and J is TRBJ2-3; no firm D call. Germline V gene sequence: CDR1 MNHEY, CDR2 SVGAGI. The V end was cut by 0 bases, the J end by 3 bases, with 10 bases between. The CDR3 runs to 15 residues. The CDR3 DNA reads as TGTGCCAGCAGTTACTCAAGGAGAGGAACAGATACGCAGTATTTT. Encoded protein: CASSYSRRGTDTQYF.

The CDR3 here is CASSDRAPPEAFF. CDR3 DNA: TGTGCCAGCTCCGACAGGGCTCCCCCTGAAGCTTTCTTT. The chain has TRBV6-5 and TRBJ1-1; TRBD1 aligns across 7 bases. The CDR3 length is 13 residues. The J segment lost 6 bases and the V segment lost 8 bases, leaving 9 bases of the junction unmatched. The V gene's germline CDR1 is MNHEY and CDR2 SVGAGI.

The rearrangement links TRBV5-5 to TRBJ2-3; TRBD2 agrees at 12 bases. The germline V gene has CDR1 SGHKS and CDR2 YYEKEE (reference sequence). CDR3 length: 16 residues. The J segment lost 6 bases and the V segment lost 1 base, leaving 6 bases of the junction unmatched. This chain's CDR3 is CASSLSLAGGPDTQYF. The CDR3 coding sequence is TGTGCCAGCAGCTTGAGTCTAGCGGGGGGGCCTGATACGCAGTATTTT.

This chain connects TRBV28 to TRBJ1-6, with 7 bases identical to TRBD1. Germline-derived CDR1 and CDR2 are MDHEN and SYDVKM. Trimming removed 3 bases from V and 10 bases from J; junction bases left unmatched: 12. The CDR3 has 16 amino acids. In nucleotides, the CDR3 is TGTGCCAGCAGTTTGCTGACCCGGGACAGCATATCACCCCTCCACTTT. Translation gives CASSLLTRDSISPLHF.

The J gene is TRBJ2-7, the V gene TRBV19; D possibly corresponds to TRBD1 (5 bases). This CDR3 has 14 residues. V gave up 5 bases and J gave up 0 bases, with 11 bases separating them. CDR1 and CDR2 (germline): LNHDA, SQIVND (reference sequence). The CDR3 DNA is TGTGCCAGTAGTGAACCAGGGCGCTCCTACGAGCAGTACGTC. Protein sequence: CASSEPGRSYEQYV.

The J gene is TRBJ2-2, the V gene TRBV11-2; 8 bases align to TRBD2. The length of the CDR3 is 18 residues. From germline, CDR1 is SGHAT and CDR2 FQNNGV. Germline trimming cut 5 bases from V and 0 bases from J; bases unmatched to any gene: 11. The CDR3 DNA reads TGTGCCAGCAGCCGCGCGGGTGCGGGGGGCGCGAACACCGGGGAGCTGTTTTTT. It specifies CASSRAGAGGANTGELFF.

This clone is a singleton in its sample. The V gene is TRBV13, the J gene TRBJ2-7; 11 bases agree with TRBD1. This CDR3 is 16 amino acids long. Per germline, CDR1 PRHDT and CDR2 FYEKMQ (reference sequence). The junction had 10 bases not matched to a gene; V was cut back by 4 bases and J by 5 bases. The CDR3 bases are TGTGCCAGCAGCTCCCCACCGGGACAGGGGGACCACGAGCAGTACTTC. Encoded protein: CASSSPPGQGDHEQYF.

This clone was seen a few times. This CDR3 is CAIGASTGGREEPQHF. The CDR3 DNA follows: TGTGCCATCGGGGCCTCCACAGGGGGCCGGGAGGAGCCCCAGCATTTT. The chain joins TRBV10-3 to TRBJ1-5; 9 nucleotides line up with TRBD1. Looked up from germline, CDR1 is ENHRY and CDR2 is SYGVKD. With 8 bases clipped from V and 8 bases from J, the junction kept 16 bases outside the gene matches. The CDR3 is 16 residues long.

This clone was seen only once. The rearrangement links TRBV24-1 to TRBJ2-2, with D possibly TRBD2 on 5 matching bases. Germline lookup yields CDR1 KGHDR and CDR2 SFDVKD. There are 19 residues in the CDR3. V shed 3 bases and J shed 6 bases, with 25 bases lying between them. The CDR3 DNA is TGTGCCACCAGTGATGTCGAACCCGGGGTGCAGGTCCTCGCCGGGGAGCTGTTTTTT. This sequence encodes CATSDVEPGVQVLAGELFF.

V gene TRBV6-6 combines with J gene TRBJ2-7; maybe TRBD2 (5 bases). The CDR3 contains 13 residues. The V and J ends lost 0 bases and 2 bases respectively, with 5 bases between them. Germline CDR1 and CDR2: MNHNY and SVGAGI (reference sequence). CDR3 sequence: CASSYSRAYEQYF. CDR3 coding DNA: TGTGCCAGCAGTTACTCGAGGGCCTACGAGCAGTACTTC.

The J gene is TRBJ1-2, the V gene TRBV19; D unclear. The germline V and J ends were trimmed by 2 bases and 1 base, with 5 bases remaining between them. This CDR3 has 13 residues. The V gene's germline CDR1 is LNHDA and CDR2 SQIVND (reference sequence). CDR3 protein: CASSISGNYGYTF. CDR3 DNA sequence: TGTGCCAGTAGTATATCCGGTAACTATGGCTACACCTTC.

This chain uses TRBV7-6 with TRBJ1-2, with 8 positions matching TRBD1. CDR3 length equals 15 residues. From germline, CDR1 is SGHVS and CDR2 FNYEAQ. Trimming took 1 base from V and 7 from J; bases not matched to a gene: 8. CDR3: CASSLDTRGLGGYTF. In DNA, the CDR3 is TGTGCCAGCAGCTTAGACACCAGGGGGCTGGGTGGCTACACCTTC.

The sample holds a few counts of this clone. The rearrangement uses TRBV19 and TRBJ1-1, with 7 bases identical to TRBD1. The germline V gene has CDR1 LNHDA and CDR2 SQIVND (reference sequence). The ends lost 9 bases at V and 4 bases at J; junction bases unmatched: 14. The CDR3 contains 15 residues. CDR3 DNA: TGTGCCAGCCATCCCCAGGGGGGTTTTTCCACTGAAGCTTTCTTT. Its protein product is CASHPQGGFSTEAFF.

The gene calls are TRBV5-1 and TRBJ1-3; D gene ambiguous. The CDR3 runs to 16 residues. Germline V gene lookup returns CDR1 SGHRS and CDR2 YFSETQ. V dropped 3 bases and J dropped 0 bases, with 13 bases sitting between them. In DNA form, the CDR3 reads TGCGCCAGCAGCTACTCATACCTCGGCTCTGGAAACACCATATATTTT. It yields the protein CASSYSYLGSGNTIYF.

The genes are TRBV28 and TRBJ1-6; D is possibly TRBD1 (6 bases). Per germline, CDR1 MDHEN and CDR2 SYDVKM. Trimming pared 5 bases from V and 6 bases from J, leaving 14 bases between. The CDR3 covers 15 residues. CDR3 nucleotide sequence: TGTGCCAGCAGTCCACAGGGATTCGGTAATTCACCCCTCCACTTT. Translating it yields CASSPQGFGNSPLHF.

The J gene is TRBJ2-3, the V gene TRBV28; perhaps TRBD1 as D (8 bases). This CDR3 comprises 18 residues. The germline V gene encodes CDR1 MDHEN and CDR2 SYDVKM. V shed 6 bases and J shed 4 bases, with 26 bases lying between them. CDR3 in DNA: TGTGCCAGCAGCCCGGGGGGACAGGTTTATATCATTCCAGATACGCAGTATTTT. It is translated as CASSPGGQVYIIPDTQYF.

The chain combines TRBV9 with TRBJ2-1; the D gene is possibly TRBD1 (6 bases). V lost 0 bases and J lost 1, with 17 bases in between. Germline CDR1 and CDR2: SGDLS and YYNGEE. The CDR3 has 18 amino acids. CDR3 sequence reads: CASSVVTGNRLSYNEQFF. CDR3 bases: TGTGCCAGCAGCGTAGTAACAGGGAACAGATTGTCCTACAATGAGCAGTTCTTC.